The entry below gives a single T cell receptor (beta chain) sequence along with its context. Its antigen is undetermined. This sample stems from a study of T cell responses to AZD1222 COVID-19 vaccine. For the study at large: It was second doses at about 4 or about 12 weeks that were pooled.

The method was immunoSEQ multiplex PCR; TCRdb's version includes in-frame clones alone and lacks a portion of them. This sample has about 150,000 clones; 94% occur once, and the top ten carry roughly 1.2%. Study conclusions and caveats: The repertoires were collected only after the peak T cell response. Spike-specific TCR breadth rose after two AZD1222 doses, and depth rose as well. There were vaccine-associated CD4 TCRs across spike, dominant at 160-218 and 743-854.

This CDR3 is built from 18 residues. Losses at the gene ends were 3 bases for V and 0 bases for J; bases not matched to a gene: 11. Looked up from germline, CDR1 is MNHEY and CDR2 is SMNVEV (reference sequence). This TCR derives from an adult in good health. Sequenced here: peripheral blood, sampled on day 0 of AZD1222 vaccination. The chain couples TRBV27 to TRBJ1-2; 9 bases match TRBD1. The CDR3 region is CASSLGWDRELPNYGYTF. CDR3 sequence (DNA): TGTGCCAGCAGTTTGGGTTGGGACAGGGAGTTGCCTAACTATGGCTACACCTTC.